Sequencing of this TCR beta chain was carried out in a study of CXCR3-negative and CXCR3-positive naive CD8 T cells. Regarding the study as a whole: TRB CDR3 properties were used to infer TCR strength, and surface CD5 was comparable between naive subsets. TRB CDR3s of CXCR3-positive naive cells were more hydrophobic than those of CXCR3-negative naive cells. Each naive subset displayed comparably high diversity, whereas memory CD8+ cells displayed much lower diversity.

In regard to this clonotype: The antigen remains unidentified.

The CDR3 length is 17 residues. Germline lookup yields CDR1 MNHEY and CDR2 SVGEGT. The study sorted every CD8+ T cell subset in triplicate at 300,000 cells each. Naivety in CD8+ T cells corresponded to a CD45RO-CCR7+CD27+CD95- phenotype. Libraries were UMI-labeled 5' RACE TRB cDNA. TCRdb reanalyzed the 5' RACE reads and collapses them to one entry per CDR3 protein, without DNA. The sample data list about 85,000 distinct CDR3 sequences. This receptor was identified in a human donor in good health. Some clones in this sample may be carry-over from other donors' samples. Input material: naive CXCR3+ CD8+ T cells from blood. Subset reported: CD45RO-CCR7+CD27+CD95- naive CD8+ T cells expressing CXCR3 (TNR3+). The chain combines TRBV6-2 or TRBV6-3 with TRBJ2-5; TCRdb names TRBD2, which stays unverified in the absence of DNA. Here the CDR3 reads CASSYPESGDGQETQYF.